This T cell receptor beta chain was identified during a study of T cell responses to AZD1222 COVID-19 vaccine. Overall study results and limits: The donor cohort was predominantly white British with a female majority, and clonal diversity may have been underestimated. Repertoire sampling was restricted to post-peak T cell response timepoints.

Sequencing used immunoSEQ multiplex PCR; TCRdb keeps in-frame clones, though not all of them. The sample records 130,000 or so clones, approximately 86% being singletons. The CDR3 sequence is 15 residues long. V lost 4 bases and J 5 bases, leaving 18 bases between the germline ends. Germline CDR1 and CDR2: SGHDN and FVKESK. This clone was recorded once. Antigen specificity is unknown. The sequences come from peripheral blood, collected 28 days after the second AZD1222 dose. This sequence originates from an adult who received the AZD1222 COVID-19 vaccine. The chain uses TRBV14 and TRBJ2-7; a possible D gene is TRBD2 (6 bases). In DNA, the CDR3 is TGTGCCAGCAGCCGATTGGGGGGAGAGTTGCACGAGCAGTACTTC. This encodes CASSRLGGELHEQYF.